The T cell receptor (beta chain) described here comes from a study of blood T cell repertoires in COVID-19. Turning to the study itself: The analysed material was cDNA or gDNA that came from T cells, B-cell-depleted T cells, or PBMCs.

Profiling relied on immunoSEQ multiplex PCR, and the TCRdb table lists in-frame clones only, not all of them. The sample shows some 200,000 clones, around 84% of them seen only once. The receptor's source is a man aged 45-65 years with acute or convalescent COVID-19. Source material: peripheral blood.

The CDR3 protein is CASSLQGSSPLHF. The CDR3, as DNA: TGTGCCAGCAGCTTACAGGGTTCTTCACCCCTCCACTTT. J is TRBJ1-6 and V is TRBV7-9; tentative D call: TRBD1 (5 bases). V was clipped by 2 bases and J by 9 bases, with 8 bases between them. The CDR3 covers 13 residues. The germline CDR1 and CDR2 sequences are SEHNR and FQNEAQ (reference sequence).